The next 25 T cell receptor beta chains were all read from a single sample in a study of blood T cell repertoires in COVID-19. Clones were sequenced by immunoSEQ multiplex PCR, and TCRdb holds only the in-frame ones, with some missing. The sample includes a few hundred thousand clones, more than 80% seen only once; the top ten take about 1.1%. The sequenced sample consisted of PBMCs or T cells enriched from blood (not recorded which). The receptors were gathered from a man aged 30-40 years who had recovered from COVID-19.

The V call is TRBV28, the J call TRBJ2-3, with 11 positions matching TRBD2. The germline V gene encodes CDR1 MDHEN and CDR2 SYDVKM. V shed 2 bases, J shed 3 bases, and the junction held 4 bases outside the gene matches. The CDR3 sequence is 16 residues long. The CDR3 protein is CASSLVSSGRTDTQYF. The CDR3, as DNA: TGTGCCAGCAGTTTAGTTTCTAGCGGGAGGACAGATACGCAGTATTTT.

The V and J genes are TRBV7-9 and TRBJ2-7, with 13 bases fitting TRBD2. The ends lost 3 bases at V and 4 bases at J; junction bases unmatched: 3. The germline V gene encodes CDR1 SEHNR and CDR2 FQNEAQ (reference sequence). CDR3 size: 15 residues. The CDR3 loop reads CASSFRTSGSYEQYF. For the CDR3, the DNA is TGTGCCAGCAGCTTTAGGACTAGCGGGAGTTACGAGCAGTACTTC.

V gene TRBV3-1 (or the pseudogene TRBV3-2) combines with J gene TRBJ2-3; TRBD1 aligns across 7 bases. V was pared by 2 bases and J by 1 base, with 3 bases of the junction left unmatched. The germline V gene has CDR1 LGHDT and CDR2 YNNKEL (reference sequence). The CDR3 spans 15 residues. The DNA for the CDR3 is TGTGCCAGCAGCCAACATACAGGGGGCACAGATACGCAGTATTTT. This gives the protein CASSQHTGGTDTQYF.

The chain joins TRBV5-6 to TRBJ2-7; the match to TRBD2 covers 10 bases. The CDR3 is 14 residues long. The germline V gene has CDR1 SGHDT and CDR2 YYEEEE. Trimming cost V 4 bases and J 8 bases; bases outside gene matches: 9. CDR3 sequence: CASSLPGLATQQYF. CDR3 sequence (DNA): TGTGCCAGCAGCCTACCGGGACTAGCGACCCAGCAGTACTTC.

The chain is built from TRBV5-4 and TRBJ2-1, with D perhaps TRBD2 (5 bases). The V end was cut by 0 bases, the J end by 5 bases, with 6 bases between. This CDR3 comprises 13 residues. Germline V gene lookup returns CDR1 SGHNT and CDR2 YYREEE (reference sequence). The CDR3 coding sequence is TGTGCCAGCAGCTTGGAGACTAACAATGAGCAGTTCTTC. Amino acid sequence: CASSLETNNEQFF.

This clone was counted between two and nine times. The rearrangement uses TRBV6-5 and TRBJ2-7; 8 bases are a match to TRBD1. CDR3 length equals 13 residues. V lost 5 bases to trimming and J lost 4 bases; unmatched junction nucleotides: 4. Germline CDR1 MNHEY, CDR2 SVGAGI. The CDR3 sequence is CASSTRQGYEQYF. The CDR3 DNA follows: TGTGCCAGCAGTACCAGACAGGGGTACGAGCAGTACTTC.

Written as DNA, the CDR3 is TGTGCCAGCAGCCAAGGGGACAGGGGTGTGTTCTTC. It is translated as CASSQGDRGVFF. J is TRBJ2-1 and V is TRBV3-1 (or the pseudogene TRBV3-2); 10 bases fit TRBD1. The V gene's germline CDR1 is LGHDT and CDR2 YNNKEL (reference sequence). V was pared by 1 base and J by 15 bases, with 3 bases of the junction left unmatched. This CDR3 comprises 12 residues.

This chain uses TRBV27 with TRBJ2-5; 7 bases match TRBD1. Germline CDR1 reads MNHEY; CDR2 reads SMNVEV (reference sequence). The CDR3 length is 13 residues. The junction had 5 bases not matched to a gene; V was cut back by 6 bases and J by 4 bases. The CDR3 spells CASRTGFVETQYF. In DNA, the CDR3 is TGTGCCAGCAGGACAGGGTTCGTAGAGACCCAGTACTTC.

As to this clone: Other DNA sequences of this sample code for an identical CDR3. This chain connects TRBV12-3 or TRBV12-4 to TRBJ1-1, with TRBD1 as a possible D gene (5 bases). The CDR3 runs 13 residues. V was trimmed by 3 bases and J by 1 base, leaving 6 bases between them. CDR3 protein: CASSFGGNTEAFF. The CDR3 DNA reads TGTGCCAGCAGTTTCGGGGGGAACACTGAAGCTTTCTTT.

This CDR3 reads CASSPLSRYEQYF. The DNA for the CDR3 is TGTGCCAGCTCACCACTTAGCCGCTACGAGCAGTACTTC. The chain is built from TRBV18 and TRBJ2-7; D gene unclear. This CDR3 is built from 13 residues. Germline-derived CDR1 and CDR2 are KGHSH and LQKENI. V gave up 1 base and J gave up 3 bases, with 7 bases separating them.

This chain joins TRBV2 and TRBJ2-1; the match to TRBD2 covers 12 bases. The ends lost 5 bases at V and 6 bases at J; junction bases unmatched: 5. The CDR3 has 15 residues. Germline CDR1 is SNHLY and CDR2 is FYNNEI. CDR3 sequence (DNA): TGTGCCAGCAGTCGACTAGCGGGAGTGGGCAATGAGCAGTTCTTC. Its protein product is CASSRLAGVGNEQFF.

The chain carries TRBV27 and TRBJ2-1; 8 nucleotides line up with TRBD2. The CDR3 has 16 residues. The V segment lost 4 bases and the J segment 7 bases; nucleotides outside the gene matches: 12. Germline loops: CDR1 MNHEY, CDR2 SMNVEV (reference sequence). DNA of the CDR3: TGTGCCAGCAGTTCCTTCCTTACGGGAGGGCCGAATGAGCAGTTCTTC. Encoded protein: CASSSFLTGGPNEQFF.

The chain uses TRBV5-1 and TRBJ2-3, with D perhaps TRBD2 (6 bases). The V gene's germline CDR1 is SGHRS and CDR2 YFSETQ. The CDR3 spans 16 residues. V shed 4 bases and J shed 0 bases, with 15 bases lying between them. The CDR3 DNA reads TGCGCCAGCAGCCCACTACGGGACTCTAGCACAGATACGCAGTATTTT. This codes for CASSPLRDSSTDTQYF.

The V and J genes are TRBV30 and TRBJ2-3; possibly TRBD2 for D (6 bases). The ends were cut back, 4 bases at V and 6 bases at J, with 26 bases in the middle. Germline CDR1 GTSNPN, CDR2 SVGIG (reference sequence). The CDR3 sequence is 17 residues long. The CDR3 loop reads CAWNDPDGGIFTDTQYF. DNA of the CDR3: TGTGCCTGGAATGACCCGGATGGAGGGATTTTCACGGATACGCAGTATTTT.

The chain combines TRBV7-2 with TRBJ2-2; 7 nucleotides agree with TRBD2. V lost 3 bases to trimming and J lost 5 bases; unmatched junction nucleotides: 12. Looked up from germline, CDR1 is SGHTA and CDR2 is FQGNSA. This CDR3 spans 17 amino acids. CDR3 loop: CASSLFSLGLSTGELFF. The CDR3 nucleotides are TGTGCCAGCAGCTTGTTTAGTTTGGGACTATCAACCGGGGAGCTGTTTTTT.

CDR3 sequence (DNA): TGTGCCAGCAGCCAACCTAGCGGGAGCGACGAGCAGTACTTC. Translating it yields CASSQPSGSDEQYF. The chain combines TRBV3-1 (or the pseudogene TRBV3-2) with TRBJ2-7; TRBD2 aligns across 10 bases. Germline V gene data show CDR1 as LGHDT and CDR2 as YNNKEL (reference sequence). CDR3 size: 14 residues. The V and J ends lost 2 bases and 5 bases, in that order; junction bases with no gene match: 3.

The chain uses TRBV10-3 and TRBJ2-7; 12 bases agree with TRBD1. Germline V gene sequence: CDR1 ENHRY, CDR2 SYGVKD. This CDR3 is built from 16 residues. J lost 3 bases, V lost 6 bases, and 9 bases had no gene match. As DNA, the CDR3 is TGTGCCATCAGCGGGACAGGGGGCCAAGACTACTACGAGCAGTACTTC. This sequence encodes CAISGTGGQDYYEQYF.

The chain couples TRBV5-1 to TRBJ2-1, with 11 bases fitting TRBD2. Germline V lookup: CDR1 SGHRS, CDR2 YFSETQ. Germline trimming cut 0 bases from V and 7 bases from J; bases unmatched to any gene: 21. This CDR3 is built from 21 residues. The CDR3 DNA sequence: TGCGCCAGCAGCTTGGCTCGGCAGAGTAGCGGGAGGGCCAGGGTCTCAAATGAGCAGTTCTTC. Translating gives CASSLARQSSGRARVSNEQFF.

The chain links TRBV29-1 to TRBJ1-2; TRBD1 matches 9 bases. With V trimmed by 7 bases and J by 8 bases, 8 bases remained unmatched. The CDR3 extends over 12 amino acids. The germline CDR1 and CDR2 sequences are SQVTM and ANQGSEA. Here the CDR3 reads CSATTGTGGYTF. CDR3 coding DNA: TGCAGCGCCACGACAGGGACAGGGGGCTACACCTTC.

The chain recombines TRBV19 with TRBJ2-7; 8 bases are a match to TRBD1. V shed 3 bases, J shed 1 base, and the junction held 8 bases outside the gene matches. Germline CDR1 reads LNHDA; CDR2 reads SQIVND (reference sequence). This CDR3 spans 16 amino acids. The CDR3 sequence is CASSIASRTGSYEQYF. CDR3 nucleotides: TGTGCCAGTAGTATTGCAAGCCGGACAGGGTCCTACGAGCAGTACTTC. The variable domain in full, completed from reference TRBV19 and TRBJ2-7, reads DGGITQSPKYLFRKEGQNVTLSCEQNLNHDAMYWYRQDPGQGLRLIYYSQIVNDFQKGDIAEGYSVSREKKESFPLTVTSAQKNPTAFYLCASSIASRTGSYEQYFGPGTRLTVT.

The chain recombines TRBV7-2 with TRBJ1-1, with D perhaps TRBD1 (5 bases). Trimming shortened V by 0 bases and J by 0 bases, and 8 bases separated the two germline ends. The CDR3 is made up of 15 amino acids. Germline lookup yields CDR1 SGHTA and CDR2 FQGNSA. The CDR3 DNA sequence: TGTGCCAGCAGCTTAGCGGGGGGGGTGAACACTGAAGCTTTCTTT. Its protein product is CASSLAGGVNTEAFF.

The gene calls are TRBV28 and TRBJ2-5; 13 bases fit TRBD2. Germline V gene lookup returns CDR1 MDHEN and CDR2 SYDVKM. After removal of 6 bases from V and 5 bases from J, the junction contained 6 bases not matched to a gene. This CDR3 spans 15 amino acids. CDR3 loop: CASSTSGRAGETQYF. CDR3 DNA: TGTGCCAGCAGCACTAGCGGGAGGGCCGGTGAGACCCAGTACTTC.

The chain recombines TRBV27 with TRBJ2-2; D perhaps matches TRBD1 (6 bases). The ends were cut back, 6 bases at V and 4 bases at J, with 12 bases in the middle. Germline CDR1 and CDR2: MNHEY and SMNVEV (reference sequence). The CDR3 spans 14 residues. The CDR3 nucleotides are TGTGCCAGCAGCGCAAGGGGGATCACCGGGGAGCTGTTTTTT. It codes for CASSARGITGELFF.

The chain links TRBV5-6 to TRBJ1-1; a possible D gene is TRBD1 (5 bases). The CDR3 consists of 13 residues. Germline loops: CDR1 SGHDT, CDR2 YYEEEE. Between the trimmed V and J ends, which lost 1 base and 9 bases, there was a span of 13 bases. CDR3 residues: CASSLTGEGQAFF. The CDR3 DNA is TGTGCCAGCAGCTTGACGGGGGAGGGACAAGCTTTCTTT.

This rearrangement joins TRBV6-5 to TRBJ1-5, with D perhaps TRBD1 (6 bases). Between the trimmed V and J ends, which lost 4 bases and 3 bases, there was a span of 10 bases. Germline V CDR1 and CDR2: MNHEY, SVGAGI. CDR3 length: 14 amino acids. The CDR3 reads CASSSGAYNQPQHF. CDR3 nucleotide sequence: TGTGCCAGCAGTTCAGGGGCGTACAATCAGCCCCAGCATTTT.